The T cell receptor (beta chain) under discussion was sequenced for a study of blood T cell repertoires in COVID-19. The CDR3 totals 15 residues. CDR1 is SGHRS and CDR2 is YFSETQ in the germline V gene. V lost 3 bases and J lost 8; bases outside the gene matches: 13. The data were produced by immunoSEQ multiplex PCR, yet TCRdb's version contains in-frame clones alone and is incomplete. Of about 46,000 clones listed, about 86% are singletons. The chain uses TRBV5-1 and TRBJ2-5; 7 nucleotides agree with TRBD1. This clonotype was sampled from a woman aged 45-65 years who had recovered from COVID-19. Material for sequencing was PBMCs or T cells enriched from blood (not recorded which). CDR3 sequence reads: CASSSPSDRSNTQYF. In nucleotides, the CDR3 is TGCGCCAGCAGCTCACCCTCGGACAGGAGTAATACCCAGTACTTC.